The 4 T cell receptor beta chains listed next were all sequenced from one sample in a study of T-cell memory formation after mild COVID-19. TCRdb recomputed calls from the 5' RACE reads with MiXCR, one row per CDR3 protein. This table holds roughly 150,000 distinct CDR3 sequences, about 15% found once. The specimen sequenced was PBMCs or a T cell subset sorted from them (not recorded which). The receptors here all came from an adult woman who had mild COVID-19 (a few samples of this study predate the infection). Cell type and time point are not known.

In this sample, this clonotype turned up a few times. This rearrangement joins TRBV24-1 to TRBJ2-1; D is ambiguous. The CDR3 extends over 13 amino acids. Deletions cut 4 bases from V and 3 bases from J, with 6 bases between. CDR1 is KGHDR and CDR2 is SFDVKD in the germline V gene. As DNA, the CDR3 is TGTGCCACCAGTGACCCGTTCTACAATGAGCAGTTCTTC. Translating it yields CATSDPFYNEQFF.

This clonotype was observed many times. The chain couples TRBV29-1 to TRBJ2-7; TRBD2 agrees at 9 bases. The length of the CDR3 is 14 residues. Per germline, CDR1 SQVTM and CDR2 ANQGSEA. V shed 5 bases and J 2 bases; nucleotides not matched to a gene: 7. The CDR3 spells CSVWIAGATYEQYF. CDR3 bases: TGCAGCGTTTGGATAGCGGGAGCCACCTACGAGCAGTACTTC.

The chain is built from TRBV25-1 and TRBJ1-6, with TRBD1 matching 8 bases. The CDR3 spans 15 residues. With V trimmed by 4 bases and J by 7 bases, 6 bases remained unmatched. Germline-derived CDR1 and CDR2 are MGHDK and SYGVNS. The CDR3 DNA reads TGTGCCAGCAGTGTGTCACAGGGGGTGAATTCACCCCTCCACTTT. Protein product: CASSVSQGVNSPLHF.

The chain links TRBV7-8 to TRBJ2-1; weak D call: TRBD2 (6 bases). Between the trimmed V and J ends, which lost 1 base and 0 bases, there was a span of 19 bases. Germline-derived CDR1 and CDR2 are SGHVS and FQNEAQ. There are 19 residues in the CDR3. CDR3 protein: CASSLGRVSAPSSYNEQFF. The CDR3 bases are TGTGCCAGCAGCTTAGGGAGGGTTAGCGCTCCGAGCTCCTACAATGAGCAGTTCTTC.